One TCR beta chain is described in this entry. The antigen remains unidentified. The sample originates from a study of graft-versus-host responses after intestinal transplantation. Study-level background: Isolated intestinal, liver-intestinal, or multivisceral transplants were what recipients had. Overall study findings and caveats: Investigators detected GvH clones in recipient marrow, with some emerging earlier in ileum or blood.

Assay: immunoSEQ multiplex PCR; the TCRdb copy retains only in-frame clones and omits some. This table has 85,000 to 90,000 clones, less than 90% appearing once. There are 15 residues in the CDR3. From germline, CDR1 is MNHEY and CDR2 SMNVEV (reference sequence). Between the trimmed V and J ends, which lost 1 base and 2 bases, there was a span of 10 bases. The genes are TRBV27 and TRBJ2-3, with D possibly TRBD1 on 5 matching bases. Here the sequenced sample was unstimulated CD8+ T cells sorted from spleen or lymph node cells, taken before intestinal transplant. The sequence came from a human donor who received an intestinal transplant. CDR3 amino acids: CASSLWLGHTDTQYF. In nucleotides, the CDR3 is TGTGCCAGCAGTTTATGGCTCGGACACACAGATACGCAGTATTTT.